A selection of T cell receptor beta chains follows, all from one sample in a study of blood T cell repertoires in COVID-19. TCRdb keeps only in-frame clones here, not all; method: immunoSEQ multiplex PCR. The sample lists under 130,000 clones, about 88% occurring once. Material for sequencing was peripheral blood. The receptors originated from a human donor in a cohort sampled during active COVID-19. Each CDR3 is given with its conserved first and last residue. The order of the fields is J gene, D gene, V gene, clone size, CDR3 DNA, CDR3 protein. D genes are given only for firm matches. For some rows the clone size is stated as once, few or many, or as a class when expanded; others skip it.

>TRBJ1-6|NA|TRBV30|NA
TGTGCCTGGAGTTCAGGTCCTAATTCACCCCTCCACTTT
CAWSSGPNSPLHF
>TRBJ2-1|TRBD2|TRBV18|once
TGTGCCAGCTCGCCACTAGCGGGAGGGGACAATGAGCAGTTCTTC
CASSPLAGGDNEQFF
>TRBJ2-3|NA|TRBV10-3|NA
TGTGCCATCAGTGAGTCTAGCGGATTCACAGATACGCAGTATTTT
CAISESSGFTDTQYF
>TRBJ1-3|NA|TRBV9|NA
TGTGCCAGCAGCAACGGACAGCCCCACGTTCACATATATTTT
CASSNGQPHVHIYF
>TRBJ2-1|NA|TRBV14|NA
TGTGCCAGCAGCCAAGATTGGGGGCCCGAGGTCCGGCAGTTCTTC
CASSQDWGPEVRQFF
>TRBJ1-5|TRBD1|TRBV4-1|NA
TGCGCCAGCAGCCAATACGGGGGACAGCAGAATCAGCCCCAGCATTTT
CASSQYGGQQNQPQHF
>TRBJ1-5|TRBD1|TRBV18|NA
TGTGCCAGCTCAGCAGGGGGCAAGGATCAGCCCCAGCATTTT
CASSAGGKDQPQHF
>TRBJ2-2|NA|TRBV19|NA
TGTGCCAGTAGTAGCGGGGCGAACACCGGGGAGCTGTTTTTT
CASSSGANTGELFF
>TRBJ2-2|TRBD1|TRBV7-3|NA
TGTGCCAGCAGCCCCTCGTATGGGACAGGGGGAAACGGGGAGCTGTTTTTT
CASSPSYGTGGNGELFF
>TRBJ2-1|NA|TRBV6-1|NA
TGTGCCAGCAGTGAAGCGGCCAGGGCGATCAGCAATGAGCAGTTCTTC
CASSEAARAISNEQFF
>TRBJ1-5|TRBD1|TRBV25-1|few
TGTGCCAGCAGTGGGCAAGAGGGACAGGGAGTTAAGCCCCAGCATTTT
CASSGQEGQGVKPQHF
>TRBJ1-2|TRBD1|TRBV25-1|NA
TGTGCCAGCAGTGACGACAGGGGGAATGGCTACACCTTC
CASSDDRGNGYTF
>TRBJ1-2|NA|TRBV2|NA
TGTGCCAGCAGCGCCGACGGACTCTTGACCTTC
CASSADGLLTF
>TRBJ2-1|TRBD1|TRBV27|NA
TGTGCCAGCAGTAACCCCGGCCGGGACAGGCGCTACAATGAGCAGTTCTTC
CASSNPGRDRRYNEQFF
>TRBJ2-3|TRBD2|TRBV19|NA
TGTGCCAGTAGTAGGGATAGCGGGGAGGTAGATACGCAGTATTTT
CASSRDSGEVDTQYF
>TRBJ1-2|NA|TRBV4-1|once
TGCGCCAGCAGCCAAGATCGTACGGCTGCGGCGGGCTACACCTTC
CASSQDRTAAAGYTF
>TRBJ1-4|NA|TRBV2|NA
TGTGCCAGCAGAGAGGGTGCAACTAATGAAAAACTGTTTTTT
CASREGATNEKLFF
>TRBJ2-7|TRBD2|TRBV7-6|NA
TGTGCCAGCAGCTCCAGTCCCTCTTTAGCGGGAAGGGCGGGCGAGCAGTACTTC
CASSSSPSLAGRAGEQYF
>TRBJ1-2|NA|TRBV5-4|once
TGTGCCAGCAGTCCTAACACGGGACATAACGGCTACACCTTC
CASSPNTGHNGYTF
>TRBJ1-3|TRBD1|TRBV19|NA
TGTGCCAGTTCGGACAGGACTCGAAACACCATATATTTT
CASSDRTRNTIYF
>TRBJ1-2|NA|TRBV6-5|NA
TGTGCCAGCGGCCGGGACATAAACTATGGCTACACCTTC
CASGRDINYGYTF
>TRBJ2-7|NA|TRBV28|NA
TGTGCCAGCAGTTTTAGAGGCTACTACGAGCAGTACTTC
CASSFRGYYEQYF
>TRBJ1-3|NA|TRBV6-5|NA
TGTGCCAGCAGCAAAAAGGCGGCCAGAGGAAACACCATATATTTT
CASSKKAARGNTIYF
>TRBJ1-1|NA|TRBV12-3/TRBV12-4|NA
TGTGCCAGACAGTTCCCCCGGGGGGCTTATGCTTTCTTT
CARQFPRGAYAFF
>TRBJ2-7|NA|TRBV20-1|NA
TGCAGTGCGGCAGGGCTCGAGCAGTACTTC
CSAAGLEQYF
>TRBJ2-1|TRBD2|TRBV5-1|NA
TGCGCCAGCCAGGTTTGGGCGGGAGGAGCAAATGAGCAGTTCTTC
CASQVWAGGANEQFF
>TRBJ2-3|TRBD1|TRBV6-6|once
TGTGCCAGCAGGAATGGACAGGGGGCTAGCACAGATACGCAGTATTTT
CASRNGQGASTDTQYF
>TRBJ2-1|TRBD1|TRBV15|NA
TGTGCCACCAGCAGAGGCAGGACAGGGGGCGCGGGTAGGCAGTTCTTC
CATSRGRTGGAGRQFF
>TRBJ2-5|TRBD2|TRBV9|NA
TGTGCCAGCAGCTCCACTAGCGGCCAAGAGACCCAGTACTTC
CASSSTSGQETQYF
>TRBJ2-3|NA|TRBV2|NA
TGTGCCAGCAGTGGACAGAGCACAGATACGCAGTATTTT
CASSGQSTDTQYF
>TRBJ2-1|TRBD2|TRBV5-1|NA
TGCGCCAGCAGCTTGGTTGGGACTAGCGGGTACGATGAGCAGTTCTTC
CASSLVGTSGYDEQFF
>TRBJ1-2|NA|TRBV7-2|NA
TGTGCCAGCAGCTTAGTTGGTAAAGGGGTCTATGGCTACACCTTC
CASSLVGKGVYGYTF
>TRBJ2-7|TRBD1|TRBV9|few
TGTGCCAGCAGCGGAGGACAGGGGCGATACGAGCAGTACTTC
CASSGGQGRYEQYF
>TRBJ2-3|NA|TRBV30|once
TGTGCCTGGGTGGGGCAGACTAGCACAGATACGCAGTATTTT
CAWVGQTSTDTQYF
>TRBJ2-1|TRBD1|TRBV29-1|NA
TGCAGCGTTGACACCGGGACAGGGGCCTACAATGAGCAGTTCTTC
CSVDTGTGAYNEQFF
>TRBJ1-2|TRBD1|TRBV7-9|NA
TGTGCCAGCAGCTTAGATCAGTGGACAGGGAACGGCTACACCTTC
CASSLDQWTGNGYTF
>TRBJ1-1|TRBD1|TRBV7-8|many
TGTGCCAGCAGCTTAGAAAGGGACAGAGCTTTCTTT
CASSLERDRAFF
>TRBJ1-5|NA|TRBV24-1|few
TGTGCCACCAGTGGGACGGGGAATCAGCCCCAGCATTTT
CATSGTGNQPQHF
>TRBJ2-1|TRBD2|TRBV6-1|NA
TGTGCCAGCAGTGAACGGACTAGCGGAATCTACAATGAGCAGTTCTTC
CASSERTSGIYNEQFF
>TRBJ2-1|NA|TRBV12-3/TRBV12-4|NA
TGTGCCAGCAGACGGCGGAGCTGGAATGAGCAGTTCTTC
CASRRRSWNEQFF
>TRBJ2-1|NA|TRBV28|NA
TGTGCCAGCAGTAGGCGGGGTATTTACAATGAGCAGTTCTTC
CASSRRGIYNEQFF
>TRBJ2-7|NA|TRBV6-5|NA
TGTGCCAGCAGTTTGGAAGGGGGGGGCCTCGAGCAGTACTTC
CASSLEGGGLEQYF
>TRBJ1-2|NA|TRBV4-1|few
TGCGCCAGCAGCCAAGATCAGAGGTATGGCTACACCTTC
CASSQDQRYGYTF
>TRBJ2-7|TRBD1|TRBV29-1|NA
TGCAGCCAAGACACCAACGGCGGCCGAAGACAGGGGAAGAGCTCCTACGAGCAGTACTTC
CSQDTNGGRRQGKSSYEQYF
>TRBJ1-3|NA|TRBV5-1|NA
TGCGCCAGCAGCCCAGGCGTTCAGGGGTCTGGAAACACCATATATTTT
CASSPGVQGSGNTIYF
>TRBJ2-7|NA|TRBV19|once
TGTGCCAGTAGTCTCAGACAGGACTACGAGCAGTACTTC
CASSLRQDYEQYF
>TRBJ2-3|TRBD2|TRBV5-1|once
TGCGCCAGCAGCTTAACGACTAGCGGGACTACAGATACGCAGTATTTT
CASSLTTSGTTDTQYF
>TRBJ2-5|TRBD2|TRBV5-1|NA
TGCGCCAGCAGCTTGGCCCTTCTAGCGGGACAAGAGACCCAGTACTTC
CASSLALLAGQETQYF
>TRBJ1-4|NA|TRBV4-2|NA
TGTGCCAGCAGCCAAGAGCCGGGGGGAACTAATGAAAAACTGTTTTTT
CASSQEPGGTNEKLFF
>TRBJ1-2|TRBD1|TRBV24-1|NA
TGTGCCATTGGGACAGCCGGATATGGCTACACCTTC
CAIGTAGYGYTF
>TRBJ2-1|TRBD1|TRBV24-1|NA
TGTGCCACCAGTGATACAAACAGGGGGAGGATCGACAATGAGCAGTTCTTC
CATSDTNRGRIDNEQFF
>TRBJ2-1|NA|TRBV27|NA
TGTGCCAGCAGTTTAGATATTAGACAGGCAGGTTCGGATGAGCAGTTCTTC
CASSLDIRQAGSDEQFF
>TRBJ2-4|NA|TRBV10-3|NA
TGTGCCATCAGTGGAGGCGGGAACATTCAGTACTTC
CAISGGGNIQYF
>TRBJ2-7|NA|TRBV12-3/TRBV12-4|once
TGTGCCAGCAGTTTAGGGACATACGAGCAGTACTTC
CASSLGTYEQYF
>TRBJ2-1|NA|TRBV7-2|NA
TGTGCCAGCAGCTTAGGCTGGCGGAACAATGAGCAGTTCTTC
CASSLGWRNNEQFF
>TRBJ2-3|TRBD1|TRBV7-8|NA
TGTGCCAGCAGCCCAGGGACAGTTGCAGATACGCAGTATTTT
CASSPGTVADTQYF
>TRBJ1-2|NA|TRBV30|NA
TGTGCCTGGAGCAGAATCCAGGGGACCCACTATGGCTACACCTTC
CAWSRIQGTHYGYTF